This T cell receptor beta chain emerged from a study of cytomegalovirus exposure and HLA in healthy donors. General study points: Follow-up analysis seemed to connect common viral pathogens with several of the most significant clusters identified.

For this clone: The target antigen is unknown.

V was clipped by 4 bases and J by 5 bases, with 11 bases between them. This CDR3 comprises 12 residues. The germline gives CDR1 SQVTM, CDR2 ANQGSEA. Primers: 60 Vbeta forward and 13 Jbeta reverse. The protocol was immunoSEQ multiplex PCR, while the TCRdb copy is restricted to in-frame clones and leaves out a portion. The specimen's table records about 42,000 clones. The receptor was isolated from a man aged 25 to 45 in good health and CMV-seronegative. The sequencing input was PBMCs. The chain recombines TRBV29-1 with TRBJ1-1; possibly TRBD1 for D (6 bases). CDR3 DNA: TGCAGCGTTGTCAGGGGTGGGACTGAAGCTTTCTTT. Its protein product is CSVVRGGTEAFF.